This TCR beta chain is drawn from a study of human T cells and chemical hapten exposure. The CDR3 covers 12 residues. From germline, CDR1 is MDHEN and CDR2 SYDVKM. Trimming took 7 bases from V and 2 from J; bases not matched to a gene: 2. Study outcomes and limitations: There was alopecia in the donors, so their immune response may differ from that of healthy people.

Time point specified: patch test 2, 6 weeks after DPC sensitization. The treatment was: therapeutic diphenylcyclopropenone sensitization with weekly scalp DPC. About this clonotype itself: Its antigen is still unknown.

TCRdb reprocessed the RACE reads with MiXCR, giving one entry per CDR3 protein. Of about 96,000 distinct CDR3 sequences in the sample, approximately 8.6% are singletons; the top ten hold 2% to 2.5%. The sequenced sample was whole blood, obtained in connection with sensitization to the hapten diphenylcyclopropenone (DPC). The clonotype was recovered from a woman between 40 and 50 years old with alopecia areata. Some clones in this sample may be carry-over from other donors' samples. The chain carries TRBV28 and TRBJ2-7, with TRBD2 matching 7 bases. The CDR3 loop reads CASKAGPYEQYF. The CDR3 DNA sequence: TGTGCCAGCAAAGCGGGACCCTACGAGCAGTACTTC. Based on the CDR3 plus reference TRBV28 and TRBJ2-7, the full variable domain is DVKVTQSSRYLVKRTGEKVFLECVQDMDHENMFWYRQDPGLGLRLIYFSYDVKMKEKGDIPEGYSVSREKKERFSLILESASTNQTSMYLCASKAGPYEQYFGPGTRLTVT.